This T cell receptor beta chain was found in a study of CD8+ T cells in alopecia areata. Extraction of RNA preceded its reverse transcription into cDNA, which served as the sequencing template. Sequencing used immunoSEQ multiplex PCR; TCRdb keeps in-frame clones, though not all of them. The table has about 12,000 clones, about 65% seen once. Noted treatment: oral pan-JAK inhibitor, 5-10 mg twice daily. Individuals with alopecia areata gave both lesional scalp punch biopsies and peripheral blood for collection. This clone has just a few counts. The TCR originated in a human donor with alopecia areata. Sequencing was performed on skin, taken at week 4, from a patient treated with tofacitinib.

DNA of the CDR3: TGTGCCAGCAGCTTACAGGGAATGTCAGGGGCCAACGTCCTGACTTTC. As protein: CASSLQGMSGANVLTF. The chain combines TRBV7-2 with TRBJ2-6; perhaps TRBD1 as D (5 bases). The CDR3 sequence is 16 residues long. V was pared by 2 bases and J by 4 bases, with 12 bases between. CDR1 is SGHTA and CDR2 is FQGNSA in the germline V gene.